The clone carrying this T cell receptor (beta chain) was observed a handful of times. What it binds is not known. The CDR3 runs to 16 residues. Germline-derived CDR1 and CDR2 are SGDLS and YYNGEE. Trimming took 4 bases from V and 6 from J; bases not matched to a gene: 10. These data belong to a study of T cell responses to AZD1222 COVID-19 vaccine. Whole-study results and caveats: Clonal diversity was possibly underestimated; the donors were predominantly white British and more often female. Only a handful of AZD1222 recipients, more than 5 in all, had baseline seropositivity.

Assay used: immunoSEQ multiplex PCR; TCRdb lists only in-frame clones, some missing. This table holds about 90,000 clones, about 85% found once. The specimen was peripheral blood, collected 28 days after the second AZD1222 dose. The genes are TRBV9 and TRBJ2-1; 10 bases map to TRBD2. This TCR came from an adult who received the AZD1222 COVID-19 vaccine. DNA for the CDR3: TGTGCCAGCAGCCCCAGAGGGACTAGCGATGGCAATGAGCAGTTCTTC. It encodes CASSPRGTSDGNEQFF.